This T cell receptor beta chain was observed in a study of radiation and T cells in renal cell carcinoma. Germline assignment: CDR1 SGHAT and CDR2 FQNNGV. Deletions cut 1 base from V and 5 bases from J, with 5 bases between. The CDR3 contains 12 residues. General study results and limits: In blood, top tumor clones expanded by 2 weeks, shrinking by 4.

The repertoire was sequenced with immunoSEQ multiplex PCR; TCRdb's copy has only in-frame clones and lacks some. Counted here are around 170,000 clones, about 88% occurring once; the ten biggest clones make up around 10%. For this clone: The target antigen is unknown.

Time point denoted: blood 4 weeks post-SBRT, at nephrectomy. Specified treatment: 15 Gy SBRT to primary tumor, nephrectomy 4 weeks later. Sequencing was performed on blood, taken from a patient whose treatment included radiotherapy and nephrectomy. This chain uses TRBV11-2 with TRBJ2-5; no reliable D call. The receptor comes from a woman in her forties or fifties with renal cell carcinoma. CDR3 sequence reads: CASSLAYETQYF. The CDR3, as DNA: TGTGCCAGCAGCTTAGCGTATGAGACCCAGTACTTC.